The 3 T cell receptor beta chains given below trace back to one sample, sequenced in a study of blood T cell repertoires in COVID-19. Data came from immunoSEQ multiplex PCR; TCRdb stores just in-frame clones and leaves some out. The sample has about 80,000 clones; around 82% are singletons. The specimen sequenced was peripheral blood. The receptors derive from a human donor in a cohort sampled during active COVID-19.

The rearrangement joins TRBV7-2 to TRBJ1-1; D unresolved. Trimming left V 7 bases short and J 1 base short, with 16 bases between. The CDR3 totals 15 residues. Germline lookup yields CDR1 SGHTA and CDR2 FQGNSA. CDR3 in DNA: TGTGCCAGCACCCCGATGGCCAACCCGAACACTGAAGCTTTCTTT. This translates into CASTPMANPNTEAFF. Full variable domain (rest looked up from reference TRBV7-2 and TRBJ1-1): GAGVSQSPSNKVTEKGKDVELRCDPISGHTALYWYRQSLGQGLEFLIYFQGNSAPDKSGLPSDRFSAERTGGSVSTLTIQRTQQEDSAVYLCASTPMANPNTEAFFGQGTRLTVV.

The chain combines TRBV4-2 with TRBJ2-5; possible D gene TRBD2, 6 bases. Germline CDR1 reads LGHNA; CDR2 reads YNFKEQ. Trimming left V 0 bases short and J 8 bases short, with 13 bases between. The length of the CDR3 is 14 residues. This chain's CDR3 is CASSQDGTSITQYF. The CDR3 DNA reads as TGTGCCAGCAGCCAAGACGGGACTTCAATCACCCAGTACTTC.

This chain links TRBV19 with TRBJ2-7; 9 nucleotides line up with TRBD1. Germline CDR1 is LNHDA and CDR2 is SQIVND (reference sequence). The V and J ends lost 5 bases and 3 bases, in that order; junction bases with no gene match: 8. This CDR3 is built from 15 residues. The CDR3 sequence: CASSLGTGGDYEQYF. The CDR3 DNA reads TGTGCCAGTAGTCTAGGAACAGGGGGCGACTACGAGCAGTACTTC.